A single sample gave rise to the 5 T cell receptor beta chains below, sequenced in a study of beta chain features in type 1 diabetes. The investigators reverse transcribed all of the isolated RNA, so they sequenced expressed TCRB transcripts. Clones were read by immunoSEQ multiplex PCR, and TCRdb kept only the in-frame ones, dropping some. The table includes fewer than 550,000 clones, roughly 11% detected once. Specimen: naive CD4+ T cells from blood. These receptors were obtained from a woman under 30 in good health.

This clone has a handful of counts. The rearrangement joins TRBV7-9 to TRBJ1-6; a weak D match, TRBD1 (6 bases). Germline V gene data show CDR1 as SEHNR and CDR2 as FQNEAQ (reference sequence). Trimming cost V 5 bases and J 8 bases, with 13 bases left between them. This CDR3 region has 14 residues. The CDR3 DNA sequence: TGTGCCAGCAGCCCTGACAGGTGGCATTCACCCCTCCACTTT. As protein: CASSPDRWHSPLHF.

V is TRBV7-9 and J is TRBJ2-5, with 10 nucleotides matching TRBD1. Per the germline V gene, CDR1 is SEHNR and CDR2 is FQNEAQ (reference sequence). CDR3 size: 13 residues. With V trimmed by 5 bases and J by 9 bases, 6 bases remained unmatched. CDR3 in amino acids: CASSTGTGVSQYF. In nucleotides, the CDR3 is TGTGCCAGCAGCACCGGGACAGGGGTTTCCCAGTACTTC. Filled out from reference TRBV7-9 and TRBJ2-5, the complete variable domain reads DTGVSQNPRHKITKRGQNVTFRCDPISEHNRLYWYRQTLGQGPEFLTYFQNEAQLEKSRLLSDRFSAERPKGSFSTLEIQRTEQGDSAMYLCASSTGTGVSQYFGPGTRLLVL.

This chain joins TRBV4-3 and TRBJ1-2, with a weak D call TRBD1 (6 bases). Trimming shortened V by 0 bases and J by 5 bases, and 16 bases separated the two germline ends. The CDR3 has 16 residues. The germline gives CDR1 LGHNA, CDR2 YSLEER. CDR3 residues: CASSQDIPQGPYGYTF. The DNA for the CDR3 is TGCGCCAGCAGCCAAGATATCCCGCAGGGGCCATATGGCTACACCTTC.

This chain connects TRBV18 to TRBJ2-3; tentatively, D is TRBD2 (5 bases). Germline CDR1 is KGHSH and CDR2 is LQKENI. Trimming pared 3 bases from V and 7 bases from J, leaving 14 bases between. This CDR3 has 14 amino acids. Here the CDR3 DNA reads TGTGCCAGCTCACCGGCAGCCGGGATGAATACGCAGTATTTT. The encoded protein is CASSPAAGMNTQYF. Complete variable domain (other parts from reference TRBV18 and TRBJ2-3): NAGVMQNPRHLVRRRGQEARLRCSPMKGHSHVYWYRQLPEEGLKFMVYLQKENIIDESGMPKERFSAEFPKEGPSILRIQQVVRGDSAAYFCASSPAAGMNTQYFGPGTRLTVL.

This chain connects TRBV29-1 to TRBJ1-1; no firm D call. The CDR3 loop spans 12 amino acids. Germline V gene sequence: CDR1 SQVTM, CDR2 ANQGSEA. Trimming stripped 4 bases from V and 5 bases from J, with 11 bases between. CDR3 in DNA: TGCAGCGTTGGGGGTGGTGAAACTGAAGCTTTCTTT. Its protein is CSVGGGETEAFF.